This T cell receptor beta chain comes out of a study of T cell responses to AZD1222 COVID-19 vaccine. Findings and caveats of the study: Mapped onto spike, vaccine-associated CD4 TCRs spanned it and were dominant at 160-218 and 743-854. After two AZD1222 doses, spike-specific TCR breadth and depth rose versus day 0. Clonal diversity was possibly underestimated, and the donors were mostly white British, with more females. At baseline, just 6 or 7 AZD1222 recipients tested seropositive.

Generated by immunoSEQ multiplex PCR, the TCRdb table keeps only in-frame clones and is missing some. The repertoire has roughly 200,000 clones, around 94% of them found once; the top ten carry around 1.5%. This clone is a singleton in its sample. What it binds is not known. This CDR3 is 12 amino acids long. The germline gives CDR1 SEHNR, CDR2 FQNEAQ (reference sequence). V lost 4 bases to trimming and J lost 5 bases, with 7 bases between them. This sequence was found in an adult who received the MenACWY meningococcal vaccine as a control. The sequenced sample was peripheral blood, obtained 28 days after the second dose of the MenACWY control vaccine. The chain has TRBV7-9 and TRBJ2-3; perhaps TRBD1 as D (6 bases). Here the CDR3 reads CASSSGVDTQYF. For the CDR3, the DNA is TGTGCCAGCAGCTCAGGGGTAGATACGCAGTATTTT.